This is a list of T cell receptor beta chains from one sample in a study of blood T cell repertoires in COVID-19. The data were produced by immunoSEQ multiplex PCR, yet TCRdb's version contains in-frame clones alone and is incomplete. The repertoire has approximately 200,000 clones, 88% of them found once; the top ten carry 1.5% to 2%. Sequencing was performed on peripheral blood. All receptors derive from a man between 65 and 85 years old with acute or convalescent COVID-19. Each CDR3 is given with its conserved first and last residue. The D gene is left open where the match is weak. Some rows mark clone size as missing; the rest say once, few, many or name a class of expanded clone.

clone size: .; D gene: TRBD1; J gene: TRBJ2-1; V gene: TRBV5-5; CDR3 length: 17; CDR3 DNA: TGTGCCAGCAGCTTGGACGCCGGGACAGGGACTTTGGGTGAGCAGTTCTTC; CDR3 protein: CASSLDAGTGTLGEQFF
clone size: .; D gene: TRBD1; J gene: TRBJ1-4; V gene: TRBV3-1/TRBV3-2; CDR3 length: 14; CDR3 DNA: TGTGCCAGCAGCCCCCGGGACAGGAATGAAAAACTGTTTTTT; CDR3 protein: CASSPRDRNEKLFF
clone size: once; D gene: TRBD1; J gene: TRBJ2-2; V gene: TRBV24-1; CDR3 length: 16; CDR3 DNA: TGTGCCACCAGCTCCTCCGGGACAGGGCTCACCGGGGAGCTGTTTTTT; CDR3 protein: CATSSSGTGLTGELFF
clone size: .; D gene: TRBD2; J gene: TRBJ2-7; V gene: TRBV2; CDR3 length: 19; CDR3 DNA: TGTGCCAGCAGTAGTGGTCCTAGCGGGAGTGGAAGTAGGTCCTACGAGCAGTACTTC; CDR3 protein: CASSSGPSGSGSRSYEQYF
clone size: .; D gene: .; J gene: TRBJ2-3; V gene: TRBV19; CDR3 length: 18; CDR3 DNA: TGTGCCAGTAGCCTCAGTCTAGATCCCCACTCTAGCACAGATACGCAGTATTTT; CDR3 protein: CASSLSLDPHSSTDTQYF
clone size: few; D gene: TRBD2; J gene: TRBJ2-3; V gene: TRBV5-6; CDR3 length: 15; CDR3 DNA: TGTGCCAGCAGCTTGGGACTAGCGTTCCTCTATACGCAGTATTTT; CDR3 protein: CASSLGLAFLYTQYF
clone size: .; D gene: .; J gene: TRBJ1-1; V gene: TRBV6-2/TRBV6-3; CDR3 length: 16; CDR3 DNA: TGTGCCAGCAGCCGACAGTTAACAGGGAGGAACACTGAAGCTTTCTTT; CDR3 protein: CASSRQLTGRNTEAFF
clone size: .; D gene: .; J gene: TRBJ2-5; V gene: TRBV6-2/TRBV6-3; CDR3 length: 15; CDR3 DNA: TGTGCCAGCAGTTACAAGCAGGGCCCCGTAGAGACCCAGTACTTC; CDR3 protein: CASSYKQGPVETQYF
clone size: .; D gene: TRBD1; J gene: TRBJ2-3; V gene: TRBV5-4; CDR3 length: 16; CDR3 DNA: TGTGCCAGCAGCCTCACAGGGGGATATAGCACAGATACGCAGTATTTT; CDR3 protein: CASSLTGGYSTDTQYF
clone size: .; D gene: .; J gene: TRBJ2-2; V gene: TRBV10-3; CDR3 length: 14; CDR3 DNA: TGTGCCACCGCCCCTATGGCGAACACCGGGGAGCTGTTTTTT; CDR3 protein: CATAPMANTGELFF
clone size: .; D gene: .; J gene: TRBJ1-1; V gene: TRBV11-2; CDR3 length: 13; CDR3 DNA: TGTGCCAGCAGCTTTAGACTAGGCCTTGAAGCTTTCTTT; CDR3 protein: CASSFRLGLEAFF
clone size: few; D gene: TRBD1; J gene: TRBJ1-1; V gene: TRBV14; CDR3 length: 13; CDR3 DNA: TGTGCCAGCAGCCAGGCAGACAGGGGTGAAGCTTTCTTT; CDR3 protein: CASSQADRGEAFF
clone size: .; D gene: TRBD2; J gene: TRBJ2-2; V gene: TRBV14; CDR3 length: 17; CDR3 DNA: TGTGCCAGCAGCCTAGATAGCGGGAGGGCGAACACCGGGGAGCTGTTTTTT; CDR3 protein: CASSLDSGRANTGELFF
clone size: .; D gene: .; J gene: TRBJ2-7; V gene: TRBV28; CDR3 length: 15; CDR3 DNA: TGTGCCAGCAGACCGGGACATCCTAGCTCCTACGAGCAGTACTTC; CDR3 protein: CASRPGHPSSYEQYF
clone size: .; D gene: TRBD2; J gene: TRBJ2-3; V gene: TRBV15; CDR3 length: 17; CDR3 DNA: TGTGCCACCAGCACTTCGACTAGCGGGAGATTCCCAGATACGCAGTATTTT; CDR3 protein: CATSTSTSGRFPDTQYF
clone size: .; D gene: .; J gene: TRBJ1-1; V gene: TRBV20-1; CDR3 length: 10; CDR3 DNA: TGCAGTGCTCCAGTTGCTGAAGCTTTCTTT; CDR3 protein: CSAPVAEAFF
clone size: .; D gene: TRBD2; J gene: TRBJ2-2; V gene: TRBV3-1/TRBV3-2; CDR3 length: 16; CDR3 DNA: TGTGCCAGCAGCCAAGAGAGCCAGCGGGGGACCGGGGAGCTGTTTTTT; CDR3 protein: CASSQESQRGTGELFF
clone size: .; D gene: TRBD2; J gene: TRBJ2-7; V gene: TRBV5-4; CDR3 length: 15; CDR3 DNA: TGTGCCAGCAGCACAAGACTAGCGGGGGCCTACGAGCAGTACTTC; CDR3 protein: CASSTRLAGAYEQYF
clone size: .; D gene: .; J gene: TRBJ2-7; V gene: TRBV12-2; CDR3 length: 17; CDR3 DNA: TGTGCAAGTCGACTAGAGCCCCGGACAGACACAGCATACGAGCAGTACTTC; CDR3 protein: CASRLEPRTDTAYEQYF
clone size: once; D gene: .; J gene: TRBJ2-1; V gene: TRBV11-3; CDR3 length: 15; CDR3 DNA: TGTGCCAGCAGCTCCGCCGGGACAACCCAAGATGAGCAGTTCTTC; CDR3 protein: CASSSAGTTQDEQFF
clone size: .; D gene: .; J gene: TRBJ2-2; V gene: TRBV5-1; CDR3 length: 15; CDR3 DNA: TGCGCCAGCAGCTTTGACTCCCTGGGCACCGGGGAGCTGTTTTTT; CDR3 protein: CASSFDSLGTGELFF
clone size: .; D gene: .; J gene: TRBJ2-3; V gene: TRBV9; CDR3 length: 14; CDR3 DNA: TGTGCCAGCAGCGTAGAGCAATGGGCCGATACGCAGTATTTT; CDR3 protein: CASSVEQWADTQYF
clone size: .; D gene: TRBD1; J gene: TRBJ1-5; V gene: TRBV5-1; CDR3 length: 14; CDR3 DNA: TGCGCCAGCAGCCCAACAGGGGACTTTGAGCCCCAGCATTTT; CDR3 protein: CASSPTGDFEPQHF
clone size: .; D gene: TRBD2; J gene: TRBJ2-3; V gene: TRBV28; CDR3 length: 17; CDR3 DNA: TGTGCCAGCAGTGAACTTAAACTAGCGACACTCACAGATACGCAGTATTTT; CDR3 protein: CASSELKLATLTDTQYF
clone size: .; D gene: TRBD1; J gene: TRBJ2-7; V gene: TRBV15; CDR3 length: 16; CDR3 DNA: TGTGCCACCAGCAGATCTACAACAGGGGCAGGCTACGAGCAGTACTTC; CDR3 protein: CATSRSTTGAGYEQYF
clone size: .; D gene: .; J gene: TRBJ2-5; V gene: TRBV7-8; CDR3 length: 15; CDR3 DNA: TGTGCCAGCAGCCAGGATAGGGGGTATCTAGAGACCCAGTACTTC; CDR3 protein: CASSQDRGYLETQYF
clone size: .; D gene: TRBD1; J gene: TRBJ2-5; V gene: TRBV7-3; CDR3 length: 14; CDR3 DNA: TGTGCCAGCAGCCCGACAGGGTCCGGGGAGACCCAGTACTTC; CDR3 protein: CASSPTGSGETQYF
clone size: .; D gene: .; J gene: TRBJ2-1; V gene: TRBV7-9; CDR3 length: 12; CDR3 DNA: TGTGCCAGCAGCATCCAGGCGGGTGAGCAGTTCTTC; CDR3 protein: CASSIQAGEQFF
clone size: .; D gene: .; J gene: TRBJ2-4; V gene: TRBV18; CDR3 length: 13; CDR3 DNA: TGTGCCAGCTCACCAATGGTCGGATTTCGGGTGAACTTC; CDR3 protein: CASSPMVGFRVNF
clone size: .; D gene: TRBD1; J gene: TRBJ1-5; V gene: TRBV2; CDR3 length: 15; CDR3 DNA: TGTGCCAGCAGGCCTCGACAGGGTGTCAATCAGCCCCAGCATTTT; CDR3 protein: CASRPRQGVNQPQHF
clone size: .; D gene: .; J gene: TRBJ1-5; V gene: TRBV6-5; CDR3 length: 14; CDR3 DNA: TGTGCCAGCAGTTACTCGAGTAGCAATCAGCCCCAGCATTTT; CDR3 protein: CASSYSSSNQPQHF
clone size: .; D gene: .; J gene: TRBJ2-7; V gene: TRBV6-5; CDR3 length: 13; CDR3 DNA: TGTGCCAGCAGTTACTCCCATTTTAGAGAGCAGTACTTC; CDR3 protein: CASSYSHFREQYF
clone size: .; D gene: .; J gene: TRBJ1-4; V gene: TRBV5-4; CDR3 length: 16; CDR3 DNA: TGTGCCAGCAGCTCTGGGGGGAGCGCAACTAATGAAAAACTGTTTTTT; CDR3 protein: CASSSGGSATNEKLFF
clone size: .; D gene: TRBD2; J gene: TRBJ2-1; V gene: TRBV5-4; CDR3 length: 16; CDR3 DNA: TGTGCCAGCAGAACTCCGGGGACTAGCGGGAGCAATGAGCAGTTCTTC; CDR3 protein: CASRTPGTSGSNEQFF
clone size: .; D gene: TRBD1; J gene: TRBJ2-7; V gene: TRBV25-1; CDR3 length: 16; CDR3 DNA: TGTGCCAGCAGTGAATTACGGGCAGGGGGCGGATACGAGCAGTACTTC; CDR3 protein: CASSELRAGGGYEQYF
clone size: .; D gene: TRBD1; J gene: TRBJ1-2; V gene: TRBV7-9; CDR3 length: 16; CDR3 DNA: TGTGCCAGCAGCTGGGGGCCGGGACAGGGGGCTGATGGCTACACCTTC; CDR3 protein: CASSWGPGQGADGYTF
clone size: .; D gene: TRBD1; J gene: TRBJ1-1; V gene: TRBV6-5; CDR3 length: 14; CDR3 DNA: TGTGCCAGCAGCCAGGGACAGCTGAACACTGAAGCTTTCTTT; CDR3 protein: CASSQGQLNTEAFF
clone size: .; D gene: TRBD1; J gene: TRBJ1-4; V gene: TRBV28; CDR3 length: 14; CDR3 DNA: TGTGCCAGCAGTCTCGACAGGGTTTTGGAAAAACTGTTTTTT; CDR3 protein: CASSLDRVLEKLFF
clone size: .; D gene: TRBD1; J gene: TRBJ1-4; V gene: TRBV19; CDR3 length: 15; CDR3 DNA: TGTGCCAGTAGTATAATAGCAGGGGGCAGTGAAAAACTGTTTTTT; CDR3 protein: CASSIIAGGSEKLFF
clone size: .; D gene: .; J gene: TRBJ2-7; V gene: TRBV11-2; CDR3 length: 14; CDR3 DNA: TGTGCCAGCAGCCCCGTTAGAGGCTTCTACGAGCAGTACTTC; CDR3 protein: CASSPVRGFYEQYF
clone size: .; D gene: .; J gene: TRBJ2-1; V gene: TRBV5-1; CDR3 length: 17; CDR3 DNA: TGCGCCAGCAGCTTGGGCGGGGCAAAGGGCTCCTACAATGAGCAGTTCTTC; CDR3 protein: CASSLGGAKGSYNEQFF
clone size: .; D gene: TRBD2; J gene: TRBJ2-7; V gene: TRBV6-2/TRBV6-3; CDR3 length: 16; CDR3 DNA: TGTGCCAGCAGTTACTCTACCGGGACTAGCGGGAGAGAGCAGTACTTC; CDR3 protein: CASSYSTGTSGREQYF
clone size: once; D gene: .; J gene: TRBJ1-2; V gene: TRBV18; CDR3 length: 13; CDR3 DNA: TGTGCCAGCTCCGGGATTTCTAACTATGGCTACACCTTC; CDR3 protein: CASSGISNYGYTF
clone size: .; D gene: TRBD2; J gene: TRBJ2-1; V gene: TRBV6-1; CDR3 length: 19; CDR3 DNA: TGTGCCAGCAGTGAACAGAAGGGCCGGAACAGCGGGAGGGCCAATGAGCAGTTCTTC; CDR3 protein: CASSEQKGRNSGRANEQFF
clone size: .; D gene: .; J gene: TRBJ2-7; V gene: TRBV6-6; CDR3 length: 14; CDR3 DNA: TGTGCCAGCAGTTACGACAGTACCTTCTACGAGCAGTACTTC; CDR3 protein: CASSYDSTFYEQYF
clone size: .; D gene: TRBD1; J gene: TRBJ2-2; V gene: TRBV5-6; CDR3 length: 13; CDR3 DNA: TGTGCCAGCAGCCACAGGGGAACCGGGGAGCTGTTTTTT; CDR3 protein: CASSHRGTGELFF
clone size: few; D gene: .; J gene: TRBJ1-2; V gene: TRBV28; CDR3 length: 13; CDR3 DNA: TGTGCCAGCAGTCAAGACAGCTCTAGCGGGAACACCTTC; CDR3 protein: CASSQDSSSGNTF
clone size: .; D gene: .; J gene: TRBJ1-4; V gene: TRBV2; CDR3 length: 13; CDR3 DNA: TGTGCCAGCAGTCCTAACTCGCAAGAAAAACTGTTTTTT; CDR3 protein: CASSPNSQEKLFF